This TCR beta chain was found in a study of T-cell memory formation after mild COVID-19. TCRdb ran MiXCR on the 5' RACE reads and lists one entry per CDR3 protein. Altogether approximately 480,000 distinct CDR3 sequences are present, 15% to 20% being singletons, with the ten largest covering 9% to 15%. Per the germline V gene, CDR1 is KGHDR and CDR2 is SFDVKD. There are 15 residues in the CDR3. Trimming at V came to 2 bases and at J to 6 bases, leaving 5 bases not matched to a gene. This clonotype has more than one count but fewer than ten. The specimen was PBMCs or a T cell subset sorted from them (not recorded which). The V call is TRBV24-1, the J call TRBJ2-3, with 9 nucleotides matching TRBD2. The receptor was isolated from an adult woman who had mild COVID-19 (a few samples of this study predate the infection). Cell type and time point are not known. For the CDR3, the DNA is TGTGCCACCAGTGATTGGGCTAGCGGGATGGATACGCAGTATTTT. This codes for CATSDWASGMDTQYF.